This record concerns one T cell receptor (beta chain) sequence. These data are taken from a study of blood T cell repertoires in COVID-19. Study background: PBMCs, B-cell-depleted T cells, or T cells were the source of the cDNA or gDNA that made up the material.

The CDR3 spans 20 residues. Per germline, CDR1 LNHNV and CDR2 YYDKDF (reference sequence). The trim removed 0 bases at V and 0 bases at J, leaving 11 bases unmatched. Living in under 30 US areas, the participants were between roughly 18 and 89 years of age. Participants had their cohort set by participant-reported clinical history. Clones were read by immunoSEQ multiplex PCR, and TCRdb kept only the in-frame ones, dropping some. Seen here are approximately 250,000 clones, 80% to 90% observed once, and the top ten hold roughly 4.3%. The sample taken for sequencing was PBMCs or T cells enriched from blood (not recorded which). The V gene is TRBV15, the J gene TRBJ2-6, with 7 bases matching TRBD1. The TCR comes from a woman in her thirties with acute COVID-19. The CDR3 region has the DNA TGTGCCACCAGCAGAGAATCGCCCGGGACAGTCCTCTCTGGGGCCAACGTCCTGACTTTC. Encoded protein: CATSRESPGTVLSGANVLTF. The variable domain in full, completed from reference TRBV15 and TRBJ2-6, reads DAMVIQNPRYQVTQFGKPVTLSCSQTLNHNVMYWYQQKSSQAPKLLFHYYDKDFNNEADTPDNFQSRRPNTSFCFLDIRSPGLGDTAMYLCATSRESPGTVLSGANVLTFGAGSRLTVL.